The 31 T cell receptor beta chains in this list originate from one sample, sequenced in a study of blood T cell repertoires in COVID-19. The data were produced by immunoSEQ multiplex PCR, yet TCRdb's version contains in-frame clones alone and is incomplete. Counted here are around 23,000 clones, roughly 72% occurring once; the ten biggest clones make up 43%. The sample taken for sequencing was peripheral blood. The receptors shown here come from a woman older than 75 with acute or convalescent COVID-19.

This sequence joins TRBV21-1 and TRBJ2-7; the table gives TRBD1 as D, unverified against the DNA. TRBV21-1 is classified as a pseudogene. The CDR3 is 14 residues long. For the CDR3, the DNA is TGTGCCAGCAGAAATCTTCCCAGCTCCTACGAGCAGTACTTC. Its translation is CASRNLPSSYEQYF.

The chain links TRBV5-1 to TRBJ2-5; 8 nucleotides match TRBD1. The CDR3 is 14 amino acids. Germline V CDR1 and CDR2: SGHRS, YFSETQ. The V gene end was trimmed by 3 bases and the J gene end by 5 bases; junction bases not matched to a gene: 6. CDR3 region: CASSWATGDETQYF. The CDR3, as DNA: TGCGCCAGCAGCTGGGCGACAGGGGACGAGACCCAGTACTTC. Full variable domain (rest looked up from reference TRBV5-1 and TRBJ2-5): KAGVTQTPRYLIKTRGQQVTLSCSPISGHRSVSWYQQTPGQGLQFLFEYFSETQRNKGNFPGRFSGRQFSNSRSEMNVSTLELGDSALYLCASSWATGDETQYFGPGTRLLVL.

The chain uses TRBV27 and TRBJ2-7, with D possibly matching TRBD2 (7 bases). The CDR3 is made up of 16 amino acids. The V gene lost 2 bases and the J gene lost 4 bases, with 18 bases spanning the gap. Germline lookup yields CDR1 MNHEY and CDR2 SMNVEV (reference sequence). Here the CDR3 reads CASSLRGGPWSYEQYF. As DNA, the CDR3 is TGTGCCAGCAGTTTAAGGGGGGGCCCCTGGTCGTACGAGCAGTACTTC.

The CDR3: CAWSVRHGTEAFF. In DNA, the CDR3 is TGTGCCTGGAGTGTACGACATGGCACTGAAGCTTTCTTT. This chain joins TRBV30 and TRBJ1-1; D unresolved. The V end lost 0 bases, the J end lost 4 bases, and 9 bases lay between the germline ends. The CDR3 covers 13 residues. The germline gives CDR1 GTSNPN, CDR2 SVGIG (reference sequence). The whole variable domain, remainder taken from reference TRBV30 and TRBJ1-1, is SQTIHQWPATLVQPVGSPLSLECTVEGTSNPNLYWYRQAAGRGLQLLFYSVGIGQISSEVPQNLSASRPQDRQFILSSKKLLLSDSGFYLCAWSVRHGTEAFFGQGTRLTVV.

The chain couples TRBV5-5 to TRBJ1-2, with a possible D match to TRBD1 (5 bases). V was trimmed by 3 bases and J by 0 bases, leaving 9 bases between them. Germline CDR1 SGHKS, CDR2 YYEKEE (reference sequence). This CDR3 has 14 amino acids. The CDR3 DNA sequence: TGTGCCAGCAGCTCGGACACTACTAACTATGGCTACACCTTC. Amino acids: CASSSDTTNYGYTF.

The V call is TRBV3-1 (or the pseudogene TRBV3-2), the J call TRBJ2-7, with D perhaps matching TRBD1 (5 bases). The CDR3 contains 12 residues. The germline gives CDR1 LGHDT, CDR2 YNNKEL (reference sequence). The V gene lost 1 base and the J gene lost 6 bases, with 7 bases spanning the gap. CDR3 nucleotides: TGTGCCAGCAGCCAAGGACAGACCGAGCAGTACTTC. Translated, it gives CASSQGQTEQYF.

The chain links TRBV11-2 to TRBJ2-3, with a tentative D call TRBD2 (7 bases). This CDR3 contains 16 residues. Germline V gene sequence: CDR1 SGHAT, CDR2 FQNNGV. The V gene lost 5 bases and the J gene lost 7 bases, with 22 bases spanning the gap. In nucleotides, the CDR3 is TGTGCCAGCAGCCAGGATTCGGGCGGGGGCGAGAATACGCAGTATTTT. It yields the protein CASSQDSGGGENTQYF.

The sample holds many counts of this clone. The chain has TRBV9 and TRBJ2-2; 10 nucleotides match TRBD1. Germline V gene lookup returns CDR1 SGDLS and CDR2 YYNGEE. Trimming removed 4 bases from V and 4 bases from J; junction bases left unmatched: 7. There are 16 residues in the CDR3. The CDR3 protein is CASSPQTGGGTGELFF. The CDR3 bases are TGTGCCAGCAGCCCTCAGACAGGGGGCGGCACCGGGGAGCTGTTTTTT.

This chain joins TRBV12-3 or TRBV12-4 and TRBJ1-2, with unresolved D. V lost 6 bases to trimming and J lost 4 bases, with 9 bases between them. This CDR3 spans 12 amino acids. The CDR3 DNA reads as TGTGCCAGCAGCGCTAGCTCCTATGGCTACACCTTC. Its translation: CASSASSYGYTF.

This sequence joins TRBV5-4 and TRBJ2-2, with 10 nucleotides matching TRBD2. The germline V gene has CDR1 SGHNT and CDR2 YYREEE (reference sequence). There are 15 residues in the CDR3. V lost 1 base, J lost 5 bases, and 2 bases stayed unmatched. The CDR3 coding sequence is TGTGCCAGCAGCTTGCAACTAGCGGGGACCGGGGAGCTGTTTTTT. Its translation: CASSLQLAGTGELFF.

This chain's CDR3 is CASSQAGPHNQPQHF. The CDR3 nucleotides read TGTGCCAGCAGTCAAGCGGGGCCCCACAATCAGCCCCAGCATTTT. This sequence joins TRBV6-2 or TRBV6-3 and TRBJ1-5; D possibly corresponds to TRBD1 (5 bases). V was pared by 5 bases and J by 3 bases, with 14 bases between. CDR3 length: 15 residues. Per germline, CDR1 MNHEY and CDR2 SVGEGT.

The chain links TRBV6-6 to TRBJ1-6; perhaps TRBD1 as D (6 bases). The CDR3 runs to 14 residues. Germline assignment: CDR1 MNHNY and CDR2 SVGAGI (reference sequence). V gave up 6 bases and J gave up 7 bases, with 13 bases separating them. CDR3: CASRSRQENSPLHF. Written as DNA, the CDR3 is TGTGCCAGCAGGTCGAGACAGGAAAATTCACCCCTCCACTTT.

This clone occurred many times. The chain employs TRBV5-1 and TRBJ1-3; D is perhaps TRBD1 (6 bases). V lost 4 bases to trimming and J lost 0 bases, with 17 bases between them. Germline V gene data show CDR1 as SGHRS and CDR2 as YFSETQ. The CDR3 extends over 17 amino acids. CDR3 bases: TGCGCCAGCAGCCCTCGCGTTCAGGGGTCCTCTGGAAACACCATATATTTT. Its protein product is CASSPRVQGSSGNTIYF.

The rearrangement joins TRBV27 to TRBJ1-6, with D unclear. Trimming pared 3 bases from V and 6 bases from J, leaving 3 bases between. The germline V gene has CDR1 MNHEY and CDR2 SMNVEV (reference sequence). CDR3 length equals 12 residues. CDR3 in DNA: TGTGCCAGCAGTTTTCGTAATTCACCCCTCCACTTT. Translating gives CASSFRNSPLHF.

The gene calls are TRBV28 and TRBJ2-7, with 7 bases identical to TRBD1. The J segment lost 2 bases and the V segment lost 8 bases, leaving 9 bases of the junction unmatched. The CDR3 spans 14 residues. The V gene's germline CDR1 is MDHEN and CDR2 SYDVKM. The CDR3 is CASGKTGITYEQYF. CDR3 nucleotides: TGTGCCAGCGGAAAGACAGGGATCACCTACGAGCAGTACTTC.

This clone was observed many times. The chain links TRBV7-9 to TRBJ1-5, with a possible D match to TRBD1 (6 bases). V lost 1 base and J lost 2, with 15 bases in between. This CDR3 has 17 amino acids. The germline gives CDR1 SEHNR, CDR2 FQNEAQ (reference sequence). Here the CDR3 reads CASSLVRGGEGNQPQHF. The CDR3 bases are TGTGCCAGCAGCTTAGTGAGGGGGGGCGAGGGCAATCAGCCCCAGCATTTT.

The chain employs TRBV7-2 and TRBJ2-3; 7 bases agree with TRBD1. This CDR3 is built from 18 residues. The V and J ends lost 3 bases and 0 bases, in that order; junction bases with no gene match: 12. Germline V CDR1 and CDR2: SGHTA, FQGNSA. Written as DNA, the CDR3 is TGTGCCAGCAGCTTGCAGGATGGGACAGACTCTAGCACAGATACGCAGTATTTT. Translated: CASSLQDGTDSSTDTQYF.

This rearrangement joins TRBV19 to TRBJ1-2; TRBD1 matches 9 bases. Trimming cost V 3 bases and J 7 bases; bases outside gene matches: 9. CDR3 length equals 15 residues. CDR1 LNHDA and CDR2 SQIVND come from the germline V gene (reference sequence). The CDR3 DNA reads as TGTGCCAGTAGTATTCCCCAAAACAGGGGGCCTGGCTACACCTTC. This encodes CASSIPQNRGPGYTF. Full variable domain (rest looked up from reference TRBV19 and TRBJ1-2): DGGITQSPKYLFRKEGQNVTLSCEQNLNHDAMYWYRQDPGQGLRLIYYSQIVNDFQKGDIAEGYSVSREKKESFPLTVTSAQKNPTAFYLCASSIPQNRGPGYTFGSGTRLTVV.

This clone was seen ten or more times. The J gene is TRBJ2-5, the V gene TRBV9, with D uncertain. This CDR3 spans 13 amino acids. Trimming took 4 bases from V and 5 from J, leaving 12 bases between them. The germline gives CDR1 SGDLS, CDR2 YYNGEE. The CDR3 loop reads CASSPQIWETQYF. For the CDR3, the DNA is TGTGCCAGCAGCCCACAAATATGGGAGACCCAGTACTTC.

The genes are TRBV28 and TRBJ2-3; 7 nucleotides line up with TRBD2. This CDR3 comprises 15 residues. CDR1 is MDHEN and CDR2 is SYDVKM in the germline V gene. V trimming: 5 bases; J trimming: 2 bases; junction bases outside the gene matches: 7. The CDR3 sequence is CASSPAGTTTDTQYF. CDR3 nucleotide sequence: TGTGCCAGCAGTCCCGCCGGGACTACCACAGATACGCAGTATTTT. The full variable domain, completed using reference TRBV28 and TRBJ2-3, is DVKVTQSSRYLVKRTGEKVFLECVQDMDHENMFWYRQDPGLGLRLIYFSYDVKMKEKGDIPEGYSVSREKKERFSLILESASTNQTSMYLCASSPAGTTTDTQYFGPGTRLTVL.

This clone has ten or more counts. The rearrangement joins TRBV2 to TRBJ2-1; TRBD1 is a possible D gene (6 bases). This CDR3 has 13 amino acids. V was trimmed by 9 bases and J by 8 bases, leaving 17 bases between them. The V gene's germline CDR1 is SNHLY and CDR2 FYNNEI. DNA for the CDR3: TGTGCCAGTTTTAATCAGGGGATCCATGAGCAGTTCTTC. Translation: CASFNQGIHEQFF.

The chain uses TRBV18 and TRBJ1-5; the D is unclear. The CDR3 spans 15 residues. In germline, CDR1 is KGHSH, CDR2 LQKENI. The V end was cut by 4 bases, the J end by 0 bases, with 10 bases between. The CDR3 is CASSLWQNSNQPQHF. CDR3 nucleotides: TGTGCCAGCTCACTGTGGCAGAATAGCAATCAGCCCCAGCATTTT.

The chain combines TRBV30 with TRBJ1-6; the D is unclear. V shed 4 bases and J shed 8 bases, with 12 bases lying between them. CDR1 GTSNPN and CDR2 SVGIG come from the germline V gene (reference sequence). The CDR3 spans 13 residues. The CDR3 spells CAWNNRGDSPLHF. The DNA of the CDR3 is TGTGCCTGGAACAACCGGGGAGATTCACCCCTCCACTTT.

The J gene is TRBJ2-3, the V gene TRBV4-3; D remains unclear. Trimming removed 2 bases at V and 5 bases at J, with 17 bases between. The CDR3 is 16 amino acids. Germline assignment: CDR1 LGHNA and CDR2 YSLEER. The CDR3 DNA reads as TGCGCCAGCAGCCAACAGACACACAACCCAGTAGATACGCAGTATTTT. Its translation is CASSQQTHNPVDTQYF.

This clone has ten or more counts. The genes are TRBV21-1 and TRBJ2-1; the D call of TRBD1 is as the table states it, not checked on the DNA. TRBV21-1 is labeled a pseudogene. The CDR3 runs to 15 residues. Here the CDR3 reads CASSKVQDRGQEQFF. The CDR3 nucleotides are TGTGCCAGCAGCAAAGTACAGGACAGGGGGCAGGAGCAGTTCTTC.

V is TRBV18 and J is TRBJ2-5, with D unresolved. Between the trimmed V and J ends, which lost 0 bases and 4 bases, there was a span of 6 bases. The CDR3 runs 13 residues. Germline CDR1 and CDR2: KGHSH and LQKENI. For the CDR3, the DNA is TGTGCCAGCTCACCACCCCTCCTAGAGACCCAGTACTTC. Encoded protein: CASSPPLLETQYF.

V usage is TRBV7-6 and J usage is TRBJ2-5, with 10 bases identical to TRBD1. V trimming: 4 bases; J trimming: 5 bases; junction bases outside the gene matches: 10. Germline lookup yields CDR1 SGHVS and CDR2 FNYEAQ. The CDR3 runs 16 residues. CDR3 amino acids: CASSSTGGVRTETQYF. The CDR3 bases are TGTGCCAGCAGCTCGACAGGGGGCGTCAGAACCGAGACCCAGTACTTC.

The rearrangement joins TRBV29-1 to TRBJ2-7; a weak D match, TRBD2 (7 bases). The CDR3 consists of 13 residues. The V and J ends lost 3 bases and 6 bases respectively, with 15 bases between them. Looked up from germline, CDR1 is SQVTM and CDR2 is ANQGSEA. CDR3 loop: CSVEGEGVLEQYF. The CDR3, as DNA: TGCAGCGTTGAGGGGGAGGGGGTTCTCGAGCAGTACTTC.

J is TRBJ2-2 and V is TRBV7-8; 10 bases are a match to TRBD2. CDR1 SGHVS and CDR2 FQNEAQ come from the germline V gene. Losses at the gene ends were 0 bases for V and 7 bases for J; bases not matched to a gene: 8. The CDR3 extends over 17 amino acids. The CDR3 nucleotides read TGTGCCAGCAGCTTAGCGCCGGAGCGGGGGGGCGGCGGGGAGCTGTTTTTT. Its translation: CASSLAPERGGGGELFF.

The V call is TRBV10-3, the J call TRBJ1-4; 7 bases fit TRBD1. The V gene's germline CDR1 is ENHRY and CDR2 SYGVKD. V lost 0 bases, J lost 8 bases, and 9 bases stayed unmatched. The CDR3 extends over 16 amino acids. The CDR3 DNA reads as TGTGCCATCAGTGAGTCGAGGAACAGGGGCTCCGAAAAACTGTTTTTT. This gives the protein CAISESRNRGSEKLFF.

This rearrangement joins TRBV5-1 to TRBJ1-1, with 7 bases fitting TRBD1. V lost 7 bases, J lost 6 bases, and 12 bases stayed unmatched. CDR1 and CDR2 from the germline V gene are SGHRS and YFSETQ. The CDR3 consists of 14 residues. In DNA, the CDR3 is TGCGCCAGCGGTCAAACAGGGGACAAACCTGAAGCTTTCTTT. The encoded protein is CASGQTGDKPEAFF.